These 20 T cell receptor beta chains were sequenced from one sample in a study of neurological immune-mediated disorders. TCRdb reprocessed the 5' RACE reads with MiXCR, giving one entry per CDR3 protein. The table includes roughly 52,000 distinct CDR3 sequences, under 5% detected once. Sample: CD4+ T cells from blood. All receptors derive from a woman aged 40 to 55 with multiple sclerosis.

At least ten counts were recorded for this clonotype. CDR3 nucleotides: TGTGCCAGCAGGAGGGGAGAAGATGAAAAACTGTTTTTT. This codes for CASRRGEDEKLFF. The chain links TRBV12-3 or TRBV12-4 to TRBJ1-4, with D perhaps matching TRBD1 (5 bases). V dropped 6 bases and J dropped 6 bases, with 11 bases sitting between them. The CDR3 totals 13 residues.

This chain links TRBV5-1 with TRBJ2-1; TRBD1 agrees at 7 bases. J gave up 9 bases and V 3 bases, and 6 bases lay outside the gene matches. CDR3 size: 13 residues. From germline, CDR1 is SGHRS and CDR2 YFSETQ. DNA of the CDR3: TGCGCCAGCAGCTCCGGACAGGCGGGTGAGCAGTTCTTC. This sequence encodes CASSSGQAGEQFF.

This clonotype was counted ten times or more. This sequence joins TRBV3-1 and TRBJ2-2, with D perhaps given as TRBD1 or TRBD2 (5 bases each). CDR3 length: 16 amino acids. Between the trimmed V and J ends, which lost 4 bases and 8 bases, there was a span of 20 bases. From germline, CDR1 is LGHDT and CDR2 YNNKEL (reference sequence). The DNA of the CDR3 is TGTGCCAGCAGCCTATCCAGAGGGGTATCGACAGGGGAGCTGTTTTTT. Its translation: CASSLSRGVSTGELFF.

The table lists this clonotype with many counts. The chain joins TRBV12-3 or TRBV12-4 to TRBJ2-2; the match to TRBD1 covers 7 bases. V shed 6 bases, J shed 7 bases, and the junction held 2 bases outside the gene matches. The CDR3 length is 12 residues. CDR3 sequence: CASSTGVGELFF. CDR3 sequence (DNA): TGTGCCAGCAGCACAGGGGTCGGGGAGCTGTTTTTT.

At least ten counts were recorded for this clonotype. The chain employs TRBV20-1 and TRBJ2-1, with 10 nucleotides matching TRBD2. V lost 6 bases and J lost 9; bases outside the gene matches: 14. CDR1 is DFQATT, CDR2 SNEGSKA, per germline (reference sequence). The CDR3 has 15 amino acids. CDR3 bases: TGCAGTGCCAGTTTGAGCGGGGGGGCCTTTACTGAGCAGTTCTTC. Its protein product is CSASLSGGAFTEQFF.

The sample holds many counts of this clonotype. J is TRBJ1-5 and V is TRBV6-1; no definite D call. The CDR3 length is 13 residues. The V and J ends lost 0 bases and 10 bases respectively, with 10 bases between them. From germline, CDR1 is MNHNS and CDR2 SASEGT. CDR3 bases: TGTGCCAGCAGTGAAGCGCTTGATCCTCCCCAGCATTTT. This gives the protein CASSEALDPPQHF.

This clonotype was seen ten or more times. This chain links TRBV6-6 with TRBJ1-1; D is perhaps TRBD1 (6 bases). The length of the CDR3 is 14 residues. V was pared by 2 bases and J by 5 bases, with 12 bases between. The germline gives CDR1 MNHNY, CDR2 SVGAGI (reference sequence). The CDR3 DNA follows: TGTGCCAGCAGTTACCCGGGGGCGCTGACTGAAGCTTTCTTT. This encodes CASSYPGALTEAFF.

The table lists this clonotype with many counts. The V gene is TRBV20-1, the J gene TRBJ1-1; 8 bases match TRBD1. The V and J ends lost 2 bases and 11 bases, in that order; junction bases with no gene match: 13. Germline CDR1 and CDR2: DFQATT and SNEGSKA (reference sequence). The CDR3 covers 14 residues. The CDR3 region is CSARLEDRAYVAFF. DNA of the CDR3: TGCAGTGCTAGACTTGAGGACAGGGCCTACGTGGCTTTCTTT.

The chain employs TRBV10-3 and TRBJ1-2, with D possibly being TRBD1 (5 bases). Trimming cost V 3 bases and J 8 bases, with 7 bases left between them. Germline V CDR1 and CDR2: ENHRY, SYGVKD. This CDR3 is 11 amino acids long. The CDR3 nucleotides read TGTGCCATCAGTGAAAGGGGCGGCTACACCTTC. It encodes CAISERGGYTF.

This clonotype was seen at least ten times. J is TRBJ1-2 and V is TRBV6-6; 9 bases match TRBD1. Looked up from germline, CDR1 is MNHNY and CDR2 is SVGAGI (reference sequence). J lost 6 bases, V lost 3 bases, and 8 bases had no gene match. The CDR3 totals 15 residues. Written as DNA, the CDR3 is TGTGCCAGCAGTTATGCGCCGGGACAGGGAAATGGCTACACCTTC. Translation: CASSYAPGQGNGYTF.

This clonotype was seen many times. J is TRBJ2-6 and V is TRBV7-2; 8 nucleotides match TRBD1. CDR3 size: 17 residues. The V gene's germline CDR1 is SGHTA and CDR2 FQGNSA. The trim removed 2 bases at V and 2 bases at J, leaving 5 bases unmatched. The CDR3 loop reads CASSLSPTGAGANVLTF. The CDR3 DNA reads as TGTGCCAGCAGCTTATCGCCGACAGGGGCTGGGGCCAACGTCCTGACTTTC. Variable domain in full (rest from reference TRBV7-2 and TRBJ2-6): GAGVSQSPSNKVTEKGKDVELRCDPISGHTALYWYRQSLGQGLEFLIYFQGNSAPDKSGLPSDRFSAERTGGSVSTLTIQRTQQEDSAVYLCASSLSPTGAGANVLTFGAGSRLTVL.

This clonotype occurred many times. The chain couples TRBV6-5 to TRBJ2-7; a weak D match, TRBD1 (5 bases). The V gene's germline CDR1 is MNHEY and CDR2 SVGAGI. The CDR3 covers 17 residues. Trimming stripped 3 bases from V and 1 base from J, with 19 bases between. The CDR3 here is CASSYPVYPRASYEQYF. CDR3 in DNA: TGTGCCAGCAGTTATCCCGTATATCCCAGGGCTTCCTACGAGCAGTACTTC.

This clonotype came up many times. The gene calls are TRBV5-1 and TRBJ1-5; D may be TRBD1 (6 bases). Trimming cost V 1 base and J 5 bases, with 7 bases left between them. Per the germline V gene, CDR1 is SGHRS and CDR2 is YFSETQ. The CDR3 length is 13 residues. This chain's CDR3 is CASSLKGDQPQHF. The CDR3 nucleotides read TGCGCCAGCAGCTTGAAGGGGGATCAGCCCCAGCATTTT.

This clonotype was seen at least ten times. The chain couples TRBV29-1 to TRBJ2-1; D is undetermined. Trimming pared 1 base from V and 8 bases from J, leaving 18 bases between. The CDR3 loop spans 15 amino acids. Germline CDR1 reads SQVTM; CDR2 reads ANQGSEA. Here the CDR3 reads CSVEAAPVSVDEQFF. For the CDR3, the DNA is TGCAGCGTTGAAGCAGCACCAGTCTCGGTCGATGAGCAGTTCTTC.

This clonotype came up many times. The chain is built from TRBV20-1 and TRBJ2-1, with D maybe TRBD1 (6 bases). Trimming pared 2 bases from V and 8 bases from J, leaving 16 bases between. The CDR3 contains 14 residues. Germline CDR1 is DFQATT and CDR2 is SNEGSKA (reference sequence). In DNA form, the CDR3 reads TGCAGTGCTAGATATGGGGGCGCGTTAGATGAGCAGTTCTTC. Its translation is CSARYGGALDEQFF.

This clonotype was found many times. The V and J genes are TRBV5-1 and TRBJ1-5; D call uncertain. V was clipped by 0 bases and J by 3 bases, with 4 bases between them. The CDR3 runs 13 residues. CDR1 and CDR2 (germline): SGHRS, YFSETQ. The CDR3: CASSLAHNQPQHF. The CDR3 DNA sequence: TGCGCCAGCAGCTTGGCCCACAATCAGCCCCAGCATTTT. Using reference TRBV5-1 and TRBJ1-5 for the parts outside the CDR3, the full variable domain is KAGVTQTPRYLIKTRGQQVTLSCSPISGHRSVSWYQQTPGQGLQFLFEYFSETQRNKGNFPGRFSGRQFSNSRSEMNVSTLELGDSALYLCASSLAHNQPQHFGDGTRLSIL.

This clonotype was picked up many times. J is TRBJ1-5 and V is TRBV7-8; D is unclear. The CDR3 runs 20 residues. Trimming cost V 5 bases and J 1 base, with 27 bases left between them. CDR1 is SGHVS, CDR2 FQNEAQ, per germline. The DNA of the CDR3 is TGTGCCAGCAGCCCACGCAGGAAGGCCGAGGGTGGTTTAAGCAATCAGCCCCAGCATTTT. Its protein product is CASSPRRKAEGGLSNQPQHF. The full variable domain, its missing parts supplied by reference TRBV7-8 and TRBJ1-5, is GAGVSQSPRYKVAKRGQDVALRCDPISGHVSLFWYQQALGQGPEFLTYFQNEAQLDKSGLPSDRFFAERPEGSVSTLKIQRTQQEDSAVYLCASSPRRKAEGGLSNQPQHFGDGTRLSIL.

This clonotype was detected many times. This sequence joins TRBV3-1 and TRBJ2-1, with D perhaps TRBD2 (6 bases). Germline V gives CDR1 LGHDT, CDR2 YNNKEL (reference sequence). V shed 5 bases and J shed 0 bases, with 20 bases lying between them. CDR3 length equals 18 residues. The chain's CDR3 is CASSETRLVPYSYNEQFF. In DNA form, the CDR3 reads TGTGCCAGCAGCGAGACTCGACTAGTACCTTACTCCTACAATGAGCAGTTCTTC.

In its sample, this clonotype was seen many times. The CDR3 loop reads CASSVDPGPTEAFF. CDR3 in DNA: TGTGCCAGCAGCGTAGACCCGGGACCCACTGAAGCTTTCTTT. V and J are TRBV9 and TRBJ1-1, with TRBD1 as a possible D gene (5 bases). This CDR3 comprises 14 residues. CDR1 and CDR2 (germline): SGDLS, YYNGEE. Trimming took off 0 bases at V and 4 bases at J, with 10 bases between the two ends.

This clonotype was observed many times. The J gene is TRBJ2-7, the V gene TRBV11-2, with a tentative D call TRBD1 (6 bases). This CDR3 region has 15 residues. Trimming stripped 1 base from V and 6 bases from J, with 16 bases between. Germline loops: CDR1 SGHAT, CDR2 FQNNGV. The CDR3 bases are TGTGCCAGCAGCTTAGGTAACCGGGACACCTCCGAGCAGTACTTC. This sequence encodes CASSLGNRDTSEQYF.